The source of this TCR beta chain is a study of OX40 agonist ivuxolimab in advanced cancers. As for the study in general: The drug used for patients, ivuxolimab, was an agonistic anti-OX40 (CD134) antibody.

The V gene's germline CDR1 is MGHDK and CDR2 SYGVNS. Losses at the gene ends were 1 base for V and 2 bases for J; bases not matched to a gene: 3. CDR3 length: 16 amino acids. TCRdb keeps only in-frame clones here, not all; method: immunoSEQ multiplex PCR. Here the sample spans tens of thousands of clones, around 92% being singletons. The sequenced sample was CD4+ or CD8+ T cells sorted from blood, obtained in a trial of the OX40 agonist ivuxolimab. The rearrangement links TRBV25-1 to TRBJ2-5; 11 bases align to TRBD1. The receptor's source is an adult with an advanced solid tumor such as melanoma, head and neck, liver or kidney cancer. CDR3 coding DNA: TGTGCCAGCAGTGAATTGGACAGGGGGCTTCAAGAGACCCAGTACTTC. Translating it yields CASSELDRGLQETQYF. The variable domain in full, completed from reference TRBV25-1 and TRBJ2-5, reads EADIYQTPRYLVIGTGKKITLECSQTMGHDKMYWYQQDPGMELHLIHYSYGVNSTEKGDLSSESTVSRIRTEHFPLTLESARPSHTSQYLCASSELDRGLQETQYFGPGTRLLVL.